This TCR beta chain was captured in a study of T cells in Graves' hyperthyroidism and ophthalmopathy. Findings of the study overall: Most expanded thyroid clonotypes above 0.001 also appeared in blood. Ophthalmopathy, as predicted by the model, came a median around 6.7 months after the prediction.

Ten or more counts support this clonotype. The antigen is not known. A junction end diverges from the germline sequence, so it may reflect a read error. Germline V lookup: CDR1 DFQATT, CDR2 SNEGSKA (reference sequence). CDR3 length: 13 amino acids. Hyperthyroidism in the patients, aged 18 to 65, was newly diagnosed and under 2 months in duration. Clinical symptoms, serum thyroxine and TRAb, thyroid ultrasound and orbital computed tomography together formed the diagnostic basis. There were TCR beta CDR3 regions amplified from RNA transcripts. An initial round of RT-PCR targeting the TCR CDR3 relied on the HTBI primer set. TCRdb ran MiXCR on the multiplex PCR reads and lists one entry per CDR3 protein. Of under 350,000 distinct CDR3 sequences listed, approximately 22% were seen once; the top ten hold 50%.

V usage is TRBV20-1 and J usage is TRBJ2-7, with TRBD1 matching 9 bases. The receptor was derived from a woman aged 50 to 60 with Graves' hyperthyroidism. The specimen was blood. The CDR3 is CSARGTGLYEQYF. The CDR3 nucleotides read TGCAGTGCGAGAGGGACAGGGCTCTACGAGCAGTACTTC.